The 21 T cell receptor beta chains listed next were all sequenced from one sample in a study of regulatory T cells in long-lasting Graves disease (dated by TCRdb to the early 2020s). This specimen's time point label, per the study, means: newly diagnosed GD, antithyroid drugs for less than 3 months. RNA was extracted from PBMCs in TRIzol for both TCR sequencing and RNA sequencing. The library was obtained by multiplex PCR. Sequencing relied on an Illumina HiSeq 4000. To build TCR beta libraries, CDR3 regions were amplified by Arm-PCR using iRepertoire HTBI primers. TCRdb applied fastp at Q25 and MiXCR to the public reads, then kept only in-frame beta chains. CDR3 protein sequences are deduplicated, and each keeps its most common genes and DNA. This sample is represented by around 360,000 distinct CDR3 sequences; under 20% of them were singletons. The ten largest clones add up to over 20% of the sample.

These data were likewise used in another study, on T cells in Graves' hyperthyroidism and ophthalmopathy.

The specimen comprised peripheral blood mononuclear cells (PBMCs), sampled at new diagnosis, from a patient treated with antithyroid drugs. Receptors were obtained from a woman between 18 and 29 years old with Graves disease. Donor details come from another sample of the same person, matched by shared clones.

V and J are TRBV6-5 and TRBJ1-4; no firm D call. V was trimmed by 2 bases and J by 8 bases, leaving 18 bases between them. Germline V gene sequence: CDR1 MNHEY, CDR2 SVGAGI. This CDR3 contains 16 residues. CDR3: CASSYGGRSRGEKLFF. The CDR3 DNA is TGTGCCAGCAGTTACGGTGGCCGATCCCGGGGAGAAAAACTGTTTTTT.

This clonotype was seen only a few times. The chain combines TRBV5-1 with TRBJ1-1, with D perhaps TRBD1 (6 bases). CDR3 length: 12 amino acids. Germline lookup yields CDR1 SGHRS and CDR2 YFSETQ. Trimming took off 4 bases at V and 6 bases at J, with 10 bases between the two ends. In nucleotides, the CDR3 is TGCGCCAGCAGCCCTGGACAGTCTGAAGCTTTCTTT. It specifies CASSPGQSEAFF.

About this clonotype: A read error is possible here, since a much larger clone lies one base away. The CDR3 ends on some other residue instead of the conserved phenylalanine or tryptophan, so this is likely a read error. The chain carries TRBV6-1 and TRBJ2-5; no reliable D call. This CDR3 comprises 13 residues. V was clipped by 4 bases and J by 3 bases, with 9 bases between them. Germline-derived CDR1 and CDR2 are MNHNS and SASEGT. CDR3 sequence: CASSVTWEETQYL. DNA for the CDR3: TGTGCCAGCAGTGTTACCTGGGAAGAGACCCAGTACCTC.

The CDR3 DNA follows: TGTGCCATCAGTGACCTCCGGGACAGGGGCCAGACCCAGTACTTC. Translating gives CAISDLRDRGQTQYF. This chain joins TRBV10-3 and TRBJ2-5; 10 bases agree with TRBD1. Germline-derived CDR1 and CDR2 are ENHRY and SYGVKD. This CDR3 has 15 amino acids. Trimming cost V 3 bases and J 6 bases; bases outside gene matches: 7.

This clonotype was seen repeatedly, ten times or more. V and J are TRBV28 and TRBJ1-2, with 8 bases matching TRBD1. Unmatched junction bases numbered 5, after V lost 4 bases and J lost 4 bases. The CDR3 has 14 residues. The germline gives CDR1 MDHEN, CDR2 SYDVKM. The CDR3 bases are TGTGCCAGCAGTTCGGGACAGGACATCTATGGCTACACCTTC. Its translation is CASSSGQDIYGYTF.

Note on this clonotype: A much larger clone is a single base away; this may be a read error. The genes are TRBV5-1 and TRBJ1-1, with unresolved D. The CDR3 sequence is 14 residues long. The germline V gene encodes CDR1 SGHRS and CDR2 YFSETQ. The CDR3 region is CASSLGKPNAEAFF. The DNA of the CDR3 is TGCGCCAGCAGCTTGGGTAAACCGAACGCTGAAGCTTTCTTT.

This clonotype was seen repeatedly, ten times or more. V is TRBV7-9 and J is TRBJ2-5; no definite D call. Germline CDR1 and CDR2: SEHNR and FQNEAQ (reference sequence). The CDR3 consists of 14 residues. The V gene lost 5 bases and the J gene lost 2 bases, with 12 bases spanning the gap. This chain's CDR3 is CASSLRLTQETQYF. The DNA for the CDR3 is TGTGCCAGCAGCCTCAGGTTAACACAAGAGACCCAGTACTTC.

Worth noting for this clonotype: A much larger clone differs from this one at a single base, so this may be a read error. The rearrangement joins TRBV5-5 to TRBJ1-1; no definite D call. The V gene's germline CDR1 is SGHKS and CDR2 YYEKEE (reference sequence). The CDR3 consists of 12 residues. The CDR3 is CAGSGRNTEAFF. The DNA for the CDR3 is TGTGCCGGCAGCGGGCGGAACACTGAAGCTTTCTTT.

The chain recombines TRBV28 with TRBJ2-7, with TRBD1 matching over 8 bases. Germline V lookup: CDR1 MDHEN, CDR2 SYDVKM. Trimming at V came to 5 bases and at J to 3 bases, leaving 12 bases not matched to a gene. This CDR3 region has 16 residues. The CDR3 loop is CASSPRQGTDLYEQYF. The CDR3 DNA follows: TGTGCCAGCAGTCCTAGACAGGGGACAGACCTCTACGAGCAGTACTTC.

V and J are TRBV7-9 and TRBJ2-3; 13 nucleotides agree with TRBD2. The CDR3 length is 16 residues. V dropped 4 bases and J dropped 5; count of bases not matched to a gene: 6. The germline CDR1 and CDR2 sequences are SEHNR and FQNEAQ (reference sequence). The CDR3 nucleotides read TGTGCCAGCAGCTCCGGACTAGCGGGGGAAAGAGATACGCAGTATTTT. This gives the protein CASSSGLAGERDTQYF.

The chain has TRBV4-2 and TRBJ2-7, with 10 positions matching TRBD1. In germline, CDR1 is LGHNA, CDR2 YNFKEQ. V lost 5 bases to trimming and J lost 3 bases; unmatched junction nucleotides: 16. The CDR3 has 18 residues. The CDR3 DNA follows: TGTGCCAGCAGCGCCTTAGGACAGGGGGAAGTCAGGGGCTACGAGCAGTACTTC. Residues: CASSALGQGEVRGYEQYF.

This clonotype came up a few times. This chain links TRBV19 with TRBJ2-1; the match to TRBD1 covers 7 bases. Germline values: CDR1 LNHDA, CDR2 SQIVND (reference sequence). V shed 10 bases and J 6 bases; nucleotides not matched to a gene: 18. The CDR3 length is 16 residues. CDR3 amino acids: CATLNSLGGLGNEQFF. The CDR3 DNA is TGTGCCACTTTAAACTCCCTAGGGGGCCTTGGCAATGAGCAGTTCTTC.

This clonotype occurred many times. The rearrangement uses TRBV28 and TRBJ2-7; D possibly corresponds to TRBD2 (5 bases). Germline-derived CDR1 and CDR2 are MDHEN and SYDVKM. Trimming removed 6 bases at V and 0 bases at J, with 12 bases between. The CDR3 has 14 amino acids. CDR3: CASSRGGSSYEQYF. For the CDR3, the DNA is TGTGCCAGCAGCCGGGGTGGGAGCTCCTACGAGCAGTACTTC.

In its sample, this clonotype was seen many times. The chain links TRBV28 to TRBJ1-2; 8 positions agree with TRBD1. Germline V gene data show CDR1 as MDHEN and CDR2 as SYDVKM. This CDR3 is built from 12 residues. Trimming removed 7 bases from V and 6 bases from J; junction bases left unmatched: 4. This CDR3 reads CASTGGLNGYTF. The CDR3, as DNA: TGTGCCAGCACAGGGGGCTTGAATGGCTACACCTTC.

This clonotype was observed many times. This rearrangement joins TRBV10-3 to TRBJ2-5, with 7 positions matching TRBD1. Per germline, CDR1 ENHRY and CDR2 SYGVKD. J lost 4 bases, V lost 8 bases, and 7 bases had no gene match. This CDR3 is 13 amino acids long. CDR3 region: CAIASYRGETQYF. In DNA, the CDR3 is TGTGCCATCGCCAGTTACAGGGGAGAGACCCAGTACTTC.

Ten or more counts support this clonotype. This chain connects TRBV6-5 to TRBJ2-5; TRBD2 matches 12 bases. The CDR3 extends over 14 amino acids. V was pared by 4 bases and J by 5 bases, with 2 bases of the junction left unmatched. The germline gives CDR1 MNHEY, CDR2 SVGAGI. The CDR3 DNA reads as TGTGCCAGCAGTTCTAGCGGGGGGGGTGAGACCCAGTACTTC. Amino acid sequence: CASSSSGGGETQYF.

This clonotype turned up a few times. This chain uses TRBV5-6 with TRBJ2-7; a weak D match, TRBD2 (6 bases). V was trimmed by 4 bases and J by 5 bases, leaving 16 bases between them. Germline V gene lookup returns CDR1 SGHDT and CDR2 YYEEEE. The length of the CDR3 is 14 residues. CDR3 loop: CASSLMTSSDEQYF. The CDR3 DNA reads TGTGCCAGCAGCCTGATGACTAGTTCAGACGAGCAGTACTTC.

Details on this clonotype: Given a far larger clone just one base away, this is likely a sequencing read error. This chain connects TRBV12-3 or TRBV12-4 to TRBJ1-1; D gene unclear. The CDR3 has 16 amino acids. V was trimmed by 6 bases and J by 2 bases, leaving 19 bases between them. In nucleotides, the CDR3 is TGTGCCAGCAGCCCTGCTTGGTCCAGGCTTAACACTGAAGCTTTCTTT. It encodes CASSPAWSRLNTEAFF.

This clonotype was counted between two and nine times. V gene TRBV27 combines with J gene TRBJ2-1; unclear D gene. Germline-derived CDR1 and CDR2 are MNHEY and SMNVEV (reference sequence). CDR3 length: 13 residues. V dropped 5 bases and J dropped 7 bases, with 12 bases sitting between them. The CDR3 is CASSGRVRNEQFF. The CDR3 DNA follows: TGTGCCAGCAGTGGACGGGTCCGGAATGAGCAGTTCTTC.

This clonotype was counted at least ten times. The J gene is TRBJ1-1, the V gene TRBV3-1, with D uncertain. This CDR3 is built from 14 residues. V lost 3 bases and J 4 bases, leaving 12 bases between the germline ends. The germline V gene has CDR1 LGHDT and CDR2 YNNKEL (reference sequence). CDR3 in amino acids: CASSHTEATTEAFF. Here the CDR3 DNA reads TGTGCCAGCAGCCACACCGAAGCGACCACTGAAGCTTTCTTT.

With regard to this clonotype: Sequence at one end of the junction differs from germline and may be a read error. V and J are TRBV14 and TRBJ2-2; 7 bases fit TRBD1. CDR1 SGHDN and CDR2 FVKESK come from the germline V gene. The CDR3 length is 17 residues. The CDR3 region is CASSQAEGTENTEELFF. The CDR3 nucleotides read TGTGCCAGCAGCCAAGCCGAAGGGACAGAGAACACCGAGGAGCTGTTTTTT.